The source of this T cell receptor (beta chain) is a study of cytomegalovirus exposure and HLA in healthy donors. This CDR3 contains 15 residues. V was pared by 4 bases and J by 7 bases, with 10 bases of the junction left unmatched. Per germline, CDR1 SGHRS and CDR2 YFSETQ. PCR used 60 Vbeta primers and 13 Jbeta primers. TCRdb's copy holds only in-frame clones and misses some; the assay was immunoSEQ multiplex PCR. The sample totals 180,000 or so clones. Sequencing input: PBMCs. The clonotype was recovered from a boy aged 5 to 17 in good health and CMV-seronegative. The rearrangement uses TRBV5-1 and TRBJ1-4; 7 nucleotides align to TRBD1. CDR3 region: CASSGETGLGEKLFF. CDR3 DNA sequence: TGCGCCAGCAGCGGGGAGACAGGGCTGGGTGAAAAACTGTTTTTT.